The 13 T cell receptor beta chains given below trace back to one sample, sequenced in a study of T cell responses to AZD1222 COVID-19 vaccine. Clones were read by immunoSEQ multiplex PCR, and TCRdb kept only the in-frame ones, dropping some. The sample yields approximately 150,000 clones, roughly 87% seen once. This material consisted of peripheral blood, taken on day 0 of AZD1222 vaccination. These receptors all come from an adult in good health.

The rearrangement joins TRBV19 to TRBJ1-6, with a tentative D call TRBD1 (6 bases). Trimming shortened V by 9 bases and J by 5 bases, and 17 bases separated the two germline ends. Germline V gene lookup returns CDR1 LNHDA and CDR2 SQIVND (reference sequence). This CDR3 comprises 15 residues. DNA of the CDR3: TGTGCCAGCCGAAAGGCAGGGGAGAATAATTCACCCCTCCACTTT. Residues: CASRKAGENNSPLHF. The entire variable domain, with the rest obtained from reference TRBV19 and TRBJ1-6, is as follows: DGGITQSPKYLFRKEGQNVTLSCEQNLNHDAMYWYRQDPGQGLRLIYYSQIVNDFQKGDIAEGYSVSREKKESFPLTVTSAQKNPTAFYLCASRKAGENNSPLHFGNGTRLTVT.

This chain uses TRBV5-6 with TRBJ2-7; D ambiguous. From germline, CDR1 is SGHDT and CDR2 YYEEEE. V lost 1 base and J 3 bases, leaving 8 bases between the germline ends. This CDR3 comprises 13 residues. The CDR3 coding sequence is TGTGCCAGCAGCTTGACGGGTTACTACGAGCAGTACTTC. The encoded protein is CASSLTGYYEQYF. The complete variable domain, with remaining parts taken from reference TRBV5-6 and TRBJ2-7, reads DAGVTQSPTHLIKTRGQQVTLRCSPKSGHDTVSWYQQALGQGPQFIFQYYEEEERQRGNFPDRFSGHQFPNYSSELNVNALLLGDSALYLCASSLTGYYEQYFGPGTRLTVT.

The chain employs TRBV9 and TRBJ2-1; TRBD2 aligns across 11 bases. Germline assignment: CDR1 SGDLS and CDR2 YYNGEE. The ends lost 4 bases at V and 5 bases at J; junction bases unmatched: 5. The CDR3 has 15 residues. The CDR3 DNA reads TGTGCCAGCAGCCGTAGCGGGAGGGCCCACAATGAGCAGTTCTTC. It translates to CASSRSGRAHNEQFF.

CDR3 sequence: CASSYSSGSSGNTIYF. Here the CDR3 DNA reads TGTGCCAGCAGTTACTCGTCCGGCTCCTCTGGAAACACCATATATTTT. V gene TRBV6-5 combines with J gene TRBJ1-3, with unresolved D. This CDR3 comprises 16 residues. Germline assignment: CDR1 MNHEY and CDR2 SVGAGI. With 0 bases removed from V and 0 bases from J, the gap between germline ends came to 9 bases.

This clone appeared once. J is TRBJ2-7 and V is TRBV19; D is uncertain. Germline V CDR1 and CDR2: LNHDA, SQIVND (reference sequence). The V end lost 0 bases, the J end lost 2 bases, and 8 bases lay between the germline ends. The CDR3 consists of 14 residues. The CDR3 region has the DNA TGTGCCAGTAGTATAGAGCCAGGAACCTACGAGCAGTACTTC. Translating gives CASSIEPGTYEQYF.

The rearrangement links TRBV27 to TRBJ2-1; D is possibly TRBD1 or TRBD2 (5 bases each). The germline V gene has CDR1 MNHEY and CDR2 SMNVEV (reference sequence). The CDR3 is 13 residues long. Trimming pared 5 bases from V and 10 bases from J, leaving 15 bases between. CDR3 sequence (DNA): TGTGCCAGCAGTCAATGGGTGGGGGTCGAGCAGTTCTTC. As protein: CASSQWVGVEQFF.

This clone was seen a single time. This rearrangement joins TRBV4-1 to TRBJ2-7; D is undetermined. The CDR3 is made up of 15 amino acids. Trimming pared 3 bases from V and 3 bases from J, leaving 15 bases between. Germline V gene lookup returns CDR1 MGHRA and CDR2 YSYEKL. CDR3 sequence reads: CASSQPVGGYYEQYF. The CDR3 bases are TGCGCCAGCAGCCAGCCCGTGGGCGGTTACTACGAGCAGTACTTC.

The chain carries TRBV28 and TRBJ2-1, with 10 bases that match TRBD2. The V and J ends lost 4 bases and 7 bases, in that order; junction bases with no gene match: 7. Germline CDR1 and CDR2: MDHEN and SYDVKM. CDR3 size: 15 residues. CDR3 coding DNA: TGTGCCAGCAGTTCAGAAGCGGGAGGGAATAATGAGCAGTTCTTC. This encodes CASSSEAGGNNEQFF.

The chain uses TRBV5-5 and TRBJ1-1; 8 nucleotides align to TRBD1. The CDR3 is 15 residues long. J was trimmed by 3 bases and V by 3 bases; bases with no gene match: 7. In germline, CDR1 is SGHKS, CDR2 YYEKEE (reference sequence). The chain's CDR3 is CASSSDRGEYTEAFF. CDR3 bases: TGTGCCAGCAGCTCTGACAGGGGCGAATACACTGAAGCTTTCTTT.

The genes are TRBV6-5 and TRBJ1-6, with 7 bases matching TRBD1. Germline trimming cut 1 base from V and 10 bases from J; bases unmatched to any gene: 10. The CDR3 has 16 residues. Germline assignment: CDR1 MNHEY and CDR2 SVGAGI. The CDR3 sequence is CASSYLTGRGGSPLHF. Written as DNA, the CDR3 is TGTGCCAGCAGTTACTTGACAGGGAGGGGTGGATCACCCCTCCACTTT.

This clone has only one observation. The chain is built from TRBV9 and TRBJ1-2, with 7 bases aligning to TRBD1. V dropped 0 bases and J dropped 0; count of bases not matched to a gene: 5. Germline V gene data show CDR1 as SGDLS and CDR2 as YYNGEE. The CDR3 contains 16 residues. The CDR3 DNA reads as TGTGCCAGCAGCGTAGGAGGACAGGAATCTAACTATGGCTACACCTTC. Protein: CASSVGGQESNYGYTF.

V is TRBV6-5 and J is TRBJ1-4; 7 bases agree with TRBD1. The CDR3 length is 15 residues. V dropped 7 bases and J dropped 0; count of bases not matched to a gene: 5. Germline assignment: CDR1 MNHEY and CDR2 SVGAGI. This CDR3 reads CASKRGPATNEKLFF. The DNA of the CDR3 is TGTGCCAGCAAAAGGGGGCCAGCAACTAATGAAAAACTGTTTTTT.

The CDR3 sequence: CASSRTGGWTDTQYF. The DNA for the CDR3 is TGTGCCAGCAGCAGGACAGGGGGCTGGACAGATACGCAGTATTTT. The chain couples TRBV7-9 to TRBJ2-3; TRBD1 aligns across 11 bases. Looked up from germline, CDR1 is SEHNR and CDR2 is FQNEAQ (reference sequence). The CDR3 is 15 amino acids. V was pared by 5 bases and J by 3 bases, with 4 bases of the junction left unmatched.